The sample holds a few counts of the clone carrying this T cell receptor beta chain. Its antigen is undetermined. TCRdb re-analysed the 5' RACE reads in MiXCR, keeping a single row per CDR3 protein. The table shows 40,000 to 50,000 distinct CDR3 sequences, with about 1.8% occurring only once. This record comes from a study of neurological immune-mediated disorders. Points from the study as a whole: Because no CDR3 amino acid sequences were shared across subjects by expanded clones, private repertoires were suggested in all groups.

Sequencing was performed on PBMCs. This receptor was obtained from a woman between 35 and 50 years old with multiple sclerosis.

CDR3 protein: CASSDGVDTIYF. The CDR3 DNA follows: TGTGCCAGCAGTGACGGGGTAGACACCATATATTTT. The chain is built from TRBV2 and TRBJ1-3, with no clear D. There are 12 residues in the CDR3. Germline V gives CDR1 SNHLY, CDR2 FYNNEI. Trimming pared 3 bases from V and 8 bases from J, leaving 8 bases between.